This entry is about one TCR beta chain. Its antigen is undetermined. Trimming cost V 4 bases and J 6 bases; bases outside gene matches: 9. The CDR3 extends over 16 amino acids. Germline V lookup: CDR1 MDHEN, CDR2 SYDVKM. Treatment noted: some 20 received Ad26.COV2.S at low or high dose, single or two shots; several received placebo; per-sample allocation not given. The study sampled participants on day 63 after the first vaccine or placebo injection. Spike of the Wuhan-strain SARS-CoV-2 was expressed by an Ad26 vector, which formed the vaccine. This entry comes from a study of Ad26.COV2.S vaccination and SARS-CoV-2 variants. Study as a whole: The authors gave Ad26.COV2.S intramuscularly, either once or twice 56 days apart.

General observations from the study: Vaccinees displayed broader spike-specific TCR repertoires than placebo recipients. In vaccinated individuals, spike-specific CD8+ and CD4+ T cell responses reportedly displayed substantial breadth.

Only in-frame clones appear in the TCRdb table, and some are missing; sequencing was by immunoSEQ multiplex PCR. Of about 440,000 clones listed, around 90% are singletons. The sequence came from a person aged 18-60 years who received the Ad26.COV2.S COVID-19 vaccine or a placebo. The sample consisted of peripheral blood, taken in a trial of Ad26.COV2.S vaccine versus placebo. This chain uses TRBV28 with TRBJ1-5; 10 bases fit TRBD1. CDR3 sequence: CASSSSLGQGGQPQHF. CDR3 in DNA: TGTGCCAGCAGTTCCAGCCTCGGACAGGGGGGTCAGCCCCAGCATTTT.